This T cell receptor (beta chain) was sequenced for a study of blood T cell repertoires in COVID-19. Study-wide background: There were acute and convalescent COVID-19 samples, and they came from the United States, Italy and Spain. The analysed material was cDNA or gDNA that came from T cells, B-cell-depleted T cells, or PBMCs.

Per the original methods: The assay estimated nucleated cells by amplifying reference gene primers. Profiled with immunoSEQ multiplex PCR; TCRdb holds only in-frame clones, not every one. V and J calls plus clone size are reproduced from that table; the DNA served to infer D and trimming. This sample has around 160,000 clones, with approximately 83% found just once. CDR3 length: 14 amino acids. With 5 bases clipped from V and 6 bases from J, the junction kept 8 bases outside the gene matches. The germline gives CDR1 ENHRY, CDR2 SYGVKD. J is TRBJ2-7 and V is TRBV10-3, with TRBD2 identical over 9 bases. Sample: peripheral blood. The sequence was obtained from a woman aged 60-75 years with COVID-19, enrolled during active disease. CDR3 DNA: TGTGCCATCAGTCCCGGGACTAGCCAGCGCGAGCAGTACTTC. This gives the protein CAISPGTSQREQYF.